This T cell receptor (beta chain) was captured in a study of radiotherapy plus CTLA-4 blockade in lung cancer. Some clones are missing from TCRdb's copy, which holds only in-frame ones; the method was immunoSEQ multiplex PCR. This table has about 15,000 clones, 72% appearing once. Points on this clone: Its antigen is unidentified.

Points from the study as a whole: In blood, TCR clones derived from the tumor expanded after radiotherapy plus ipilimumab.

The germline CDR1 and CDR2 sequences are SGHTA and FQGNSA. This CDR3 is 17 amino acids long. Trimming took 5 bases from V and 2 from J; bases not matched to a gene: 12. This material consisted of peripheral blood, taken from a patient treated with radiotherapy plus ipilimumab. V usage is TRBV7-2 and J usage is TRBJ2-3; 8 bases line up with TRBD2. The receptor was derived from a human donor with non-small cell lung cancer whose response to radiotherapy plus ipilimumab could not be evaluated. The CDR3 coding sequence is TGTGCCAGCAGCCGCCGGGGGAAGCGGGGGTACACAGATACGCAGTATTTT. Residues: CASSRRGKRGYTDTQYF.